This TCR beta chain was identified during a study of a mutant IDH1 vaccine in newly diagnosed glioma. Study context: Males made up approximately 62% and females roughly 40% of treated patients, whose mean age was approximately 40 years. It was radiotherapy, temozolomide, or both that patients received previously, with most receiving both.

Regarding this clone: The antigen is not known.

Study conclusions and caveats: Top-clonotype changes in peripheral T cells seemed unrelated to pseudoprogression. It was over 85% of patients that developed vaccine-induced immune responses.

Time point meaning: baseline, week 1 (first vaccination visit). Treatment indicated: pre-vaccination baseline after standard-of-care therapy. Repertoires were generated with immunoSEQ multiplex PCR, while TCRdb's copy carries only in-frame clones and drops some. Of 30,000 to 35,000 clones in the sample, around 80% were seen once. The length of the CDR3 is 14 residues. From germline, CDR1 is SGHAT and CDR2 FQNNGV. V lost 5 bases and J lost 2; bases outside the gene matches: 3. This clonotype was obtained from a man in his fifties with glioma. Some clones in this sample may be carry-over from other donors' samples. Sequencing was performed on peripheral blood mononuclear cells (PBMCs), taken from a glioma patient treated with radiotherapy, temozolomide or both. The rearrangement joins TRBV11-2 to TRBJ1-1, with 9 bases identical to TRBD1. CDR3 loop: CASSRTGGNTEAFF. Here the CDR3 DNA reads TGTGCCAGCAGCCGTACAGGGGGCAACACTGAAGCTTTCTTT.